The next 12 T cell receptor beta chains were all read from a single sample in a study of CD8 T cells in ankylosing spondylitis. One entry per CDR3 protein results from TCRdb running MiXCR on the 5' RACE reads. The data show some 140,000 distinct CDR3 sequences, approximately 9.2% seen once. The sequenced material came from synovial fluid, either unsorted or a sorted T cell fraction (not recorded which). The receptors were gathered from a male donor with ankylosing spondylitis.

This clonotype was recorded many times. The genes are TRBV7-2 and TRBJ1-5; 8 nucleotides agree with TRBD1. Germline assignment: CDR1 SGHTA and CDR2 FQGNSA. The V gene end was trimmed by 1 base and the J gene end by 5 bases; junction bases not matched to a gene: 7. This CDR3 spans 16 amino acids. The CDR3 sequence: CASSLGTGLFHQPQHF. The CDR3 DNA reads TGTGCCAGCAGCTTAGGGACAGGGTTGTTCCATCAGCCCCAGCATTTT.

This clonotype was recorded at least ten times. The gene calls are TRBV20-1 and TRBJ1-5; TRBD1 aligns across 8 bases. The germline CDR1 and CDR2 sequences are DFQATT and SNEGSKA (reference sequence). The J segment lost 6 bases and the V segment lost 2 bases, leaving 6 bases of the junction unmatched. This CDR3 is 14 amino acids long. CDR3 amino acids: CSARRQGFGQPQHF. The CDR3 DNA is TGCAGTGCTAGACGACAGGGGTTTGGTCAGCCCCAGCATTTT.

The chain joins TRBV14 to TRBJ2-7; a possible D gene is TRBD2 (5 bases). The germline V gene encodes CDR1 SGHDN and CDR2 FVKESK. V was shortened by 2 bases and J by 2 bases, with 13 bases between the two germline ends. This CDR3 has 15 residues. In DNA, the CDR3 is TGTGCCAGCAGCCAATCAATAAACGGGGCCTACGAGCAGTACTTC. It specifies CASSQSINGAYEQYF.

This clonotype was detected a few times. V is TRBV20-1 and J is TRBJ2-7; D call uncertain. V lost 0 bases to trimming and J lost 0 bases, with 15 bases between them. The CDR3 totals 16 residues. Germline V gives CDR1 DFQATT, CDR2 SNEGSKA (reference sequence). The CDR3: CSARDGGPSSSYEQYF. In nucleotides, the CDR3 is TGCAGTGCTAGAGATGGTGGCCCCAGTAGCTCCTACGAGCAGTACTTC.

This clonotype was recorded a few times. The V and J genes are TRBV7-2 and TRBJ1-1, with D unresolved. Germline CDR1 SGHTA, CDR2 FQGNSA. Trimming removed 3 bases from V and 0 bases from J, with 11 bases in between. The CDR3 covers 15 residues. The CDR3 reads CASSFQDLMNTEAFF. The CDR3 DNA reads TGTGCCAGCAGCTTCCAAGACCTCATGAACACTGAAGCTTTCTTT. Full variable domain (outside the CDR3, taken from reference TRBV7-2 and TRBJ1-1): GAGVSQSPSNKVTEKGKDVELRCDPISGHTALYWYRQSLGQGLEFLIYFQGNSAPDKSGLPSDRFSAERTGGSVSTLTIQRTQQEDSAVYLCASSFQDLMNTEAFFGQGTRLTVV.

The CDR3 nucleotides read TGTGCCAGCAGACAGGGGGCGAGAAATGAGCAGTTCTTC. It specifies CASRQGARNEQFF. The rearrangement uses TRBV7-9 and TRBJ2-1, with 9 bases fitting TRBD1. Unmatched junction bases numbered 4, after V lost 6 bases and J lost 7 bases. Germline V lookup: CDR1 SEHNR, CDR2 FQNEAQ (reference sequence). This CDR3 has 13 residues.

The chain couples TRBV20-1 to TRBJ2-7; D is uncertain. Trimming shortened V by 5 bases and J by 3 bases, and 11 bases separated the two germline ends. This CDR3 contains 12 residues. The germline V gene has CDR1 DFQATT and CDR2 SNEGSKA (reference sequence). The CDR3 bases are TGCAGTGCTGGGGTGGTGGGCTACGAGCAGTACTTC. Its translation: CSAGVVGYEQYF.

This chain links TRBV11-2 with TRBJ2-7, with a possible D match to TRBD1 (5 bases). Looked up from germline, CDR1 is SGHAT and CDR2 is FQNNGV. Trimming shortened V by 3 bases and J by 2 bases, and 14 bases separated the two germline ends. The length of the CDR3 is 15 residues. CDR3 residues: CASSFGDSATYEQYF. CDR3 DNA: TGTGCCAGCAGCTTCGGAGACAGTGCCACCTACGAGCAGTACTTC.

This clonotype has at least ten counts. This chain uses TRBV12-3 or TRBV12-4 with TRBJ1-2; a weak D match, TRBD1 (5 bases). This CDR3 region has 15 residues. Trimming removed 3 bases at V and 0 bases at J, with 11 bases between. For the CDR3, the DNA is TGTGCCAGCAGTTTGGGCTCGGGGGCTAACTATGGCTACACCTTC. Translating gives CASSLGSGANYGYTF.

This clonotype showed up many times. The rearrangement joins TRBV6-2 or TRBV6-3 to TRBJ2-7; D possibly matches TRBD1 or TRBD2 (5 bases each). V was trimmed by 4 bases and J by 0 bases, leaving 13 bases between them. The germline V gene has CDR1 MNHEY and CDR2 SVGEGT. The CDR3 has 15 residues. The CDR3 sequence is CASSFGAEPSYEQYF. The DNA of the CDR3 is TGTGCCAGCAGTTTCGGGGCAGAGCCCTCCTACGAGCAGTACTTC.

The V gene is TRBV6-1, the J gene TRBJ2-1, with D tentatively TRBD1 (5 bases). CDR1 and CDR2 from the germline V gene are MNHNS and SASEGT. The CDR3 sequence is 17 residues long. Between the trimmed V and J ends, which lost 6 bases and 4 bases, there was a span of 22 bases. The CDR3 DNA is TGTGCCAGCAGCCCTCCGGTCGGCAGGGCAGGTTACAATGAGCAGTTCTTC. This gives the protein CASSPPVGRAGYNEQFF.

This clonotype was detected many times. Here the CDR3 reads CATRGGNYNEQFF. CDR3 nucleotide sequence: TGTGCCACCCGAGGGGGGAACTACAATGAGCAGTTCTTC. The V gene is TRBV7-9, the J gene TRBJ2-1; D tentatively fits TRBD1 or TRBD2 (6 bases each). V lost 10 bases and J 3 bases, leaving 13 bases between the germline ends. The CDR3 extends over 13 amino acids. CDR1 and CDR2 from the germline V gene are SEHNR and FQNEAQ (reference sequence).